This T cell receptor (beta chain) was captured by sequencing in a study of STAT5B mutations in CD4+ large granular lymphocyte leukemia. Study observations and caveats: Compared with healthy controls (2/35), patient top clones favored TRBV06 (8/27).

TCRdb's table, derived via immunoSEQ multiplex PCR, lists solely in-frame clones and lacks some. The top ten hold 0.35% to 0.5% of the sample, which has around 20,000 clones, around 76% seen once. Concerning this clone: Antigen unknown.

CDR1 is SGHAT and CDR2 is FQNNGV in the germline V gene. The CDR3 length is 13 residues. V lost 4 bases and J 7 bases, leaving 10 bases between the germline ends. The clonotype was recovered from a human donor in good health. The V gene is TRBV11-2, the J gene TRBJ2-2; D remains unclear. The specimen sequenced was CD4+ T cells from blood buffy coats. The CDR3 sequence is CASSSRVDGELFF. The CDR3 DNA follows: TGTGCCAGCAGCTCACGAGTAGACGGGGAGCTGTTTTTT.